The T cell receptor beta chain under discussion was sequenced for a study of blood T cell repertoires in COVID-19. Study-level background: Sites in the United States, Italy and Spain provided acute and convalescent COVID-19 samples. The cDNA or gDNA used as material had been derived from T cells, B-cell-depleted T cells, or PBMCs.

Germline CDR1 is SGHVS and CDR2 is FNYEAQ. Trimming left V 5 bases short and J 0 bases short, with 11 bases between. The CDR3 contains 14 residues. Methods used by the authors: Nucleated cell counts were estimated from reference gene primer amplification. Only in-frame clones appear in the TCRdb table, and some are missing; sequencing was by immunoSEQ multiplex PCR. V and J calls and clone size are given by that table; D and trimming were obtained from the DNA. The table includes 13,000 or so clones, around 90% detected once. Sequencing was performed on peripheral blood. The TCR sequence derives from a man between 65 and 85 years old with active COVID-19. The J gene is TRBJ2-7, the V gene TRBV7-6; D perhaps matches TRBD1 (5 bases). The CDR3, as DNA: TGTGCCAGCAGCGGCGACAGCTACTCCTACGAGCAGTACTTC. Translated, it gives CASSGDSYSYEQYF. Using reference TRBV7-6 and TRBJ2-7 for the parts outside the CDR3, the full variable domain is GAGVSQSPRYKVTKRGQDVALRCDPISGHVSLYWYRQALGQGPEFLTYFNYEAQQDKSGLPNDRFSAERPEGSISTLTIQRTEQRDSAMYRCASSGDSYSYEQYFGPGTRLTVT.